One sample yielded the 27 T cell receptor beta chains listed below, sequenced in a study of T-cell memory formation after mild COVID-19. MiXCR, applied by TCRdb to the 5' RACE reads, yields one record per CDR3 protein. The table records around 200,000 distinct CDR3 sequences, under 12% of them present only once. The sample consisted of PBMCs or a T cell subset sorted from them (not recorded which). These receptors were obtained from a young man who had mild COVID-19 (a few samples of this study predate the infection). Cell type and time point are not known.

This clonotype came up many times. The J gene is TRBJ1-2, the V gene TRBV24-1; D unresolved. Trimming stripped 2 bases from V and 5 bases from J, with 8 bases between. The CDR3 has 13 residues. Germline V gene sequence: CDR1 KGHDR, CDR2 SFDVKD. The CDR3 sequence is CATSDSDIYGYTF. CDR3 nucleotide sequence: TGTGCCACCAGTGATTCTGACATATATGGCTACACCTTC.

This clonotype was counted between two and nine times. The chain employs TRBV9 and TRBJ2-3; TRBD2 matches at 11 bases. CDR3 size: 18 residues. CDR1 SGDLS and CDR2 YYNGEE come from the germline V gene. The V and J ends lost 0 bases and 2 bases, in that order; junction bases with no gene match: 8. CDR3 in amino acids: CASSVDPATSGDTDTQYF. DNA of the CDR3: TGTGCCAGCAGCGTAGATCCCGCGACTAGCGGGGACACAGATACGCAGTATTTT.

This clonotype showed up many times. V is TRBV5-1 and J is TRBJ1-2; no firm D call. Looked up from germline, CDR1 is SGHRS and CDR2 is YFSETQ. The CDR3 has 16 amino acids. V lost 0 bases to trimming and J lost 1 base, with 13 bases between them. Here the CDR3 DNA reads TGCGCCAGCAGCTTGGCGGCCGCTCGGGGTAACTATGGCTACACCTTC. It yields the protein CASSLAAARGNYGYTF.

This clonotype has a handful of counts. The rearrangement links TRBV6-2 or TRBV6-3 to TRBJ2-7; TRBD1 matches 7 bases. V was pared by 5 bases and J by 7 bases, with 11 bases of the junction left unmatched. Germline V CDR1 and CDR2: MNHEY, SVGEGT. The CDR3 has 14 amino acids. The CDR3 here is CASSGNRGRVEQYV. The CDR3 DNA is TGTGCCAGCAGTGGAAACAGGGGAAGGGTTGAGCAGTACGTC.

The chain carries TRBV15 and TRBJ1-1, with 7 bases that match TRBD1. Losses at the gene ends were 0 bases for V and 7 bases for J; bases not matched to a gene: 8. The CDR3 runs to 15 residues. The V gene's germline CDR1 is LNHNV and CDR2 YYDKDF (reference sequence). The CDR3 here is CATSRDNTGAREAFF. As DNA, the CDR3 is TGTGCCACCAGCAGAGATAATACAGGGGCTCGTGAAGCTTTCTTT.

The sample holds a few counts of this clonotype. The J gene is TRBJ2-1, the V gene TRBV7-2; D not resolved. The CDR3 sequence is 13 residues long. Between the trimmed V and J ends, which lost 3 bases and 6 bases, there was a span of 9 bases. CDR1 is SGHTA, CDR2 FQGNSA, per germline. CDR3 coding DNA: TGTGCCAGCAGCTTTCCCCTCAGCAATGAGCAGTTCTTC. Its protein product is CASSFPLSNEQFF.

This clonotype was detected once. The V call is TRBV7-8, the J call TRBJ1-3, with D possibly matching TRBD1 (5 bases). This CDR3 comprises 17 residues. CDR1 is SGHVS, CDR2 FQNEAQ, per germline. Trimming stripped 4 bases from V and 0 bases from J, with 16 bases between. CDR3 nucleotides: TGTGCCAGCAGCTCCAAAATGGAGGGGTTCTCTGGAAACACCATATATTTT. This encodes CASSSKMEGFSGNTIYF.

This clonotype has more than one count but fewer than ten. The V call is TRBV7-2, the J call TRBJ2-7; either TRBD1 or TRBD2 may supply D (5 bases each). Per the germline V gene, CDR1 is SGHTA and CDR2 is FQGNSA. Trimming took off 4 bases at V and 2 bases at J, with 12 bases between the two ends. The CDR3 has 14 amino acids. The chain's CDR3 is CASSSRDGAYEQYF. The CDR3 nucleotides are TGTGCCAGCAGCTCCCGGGACGGAGCCTACGAGCAGTACTTC.

This clonotype was seen more than once but under ten times. The chain joins TRBV5-1 to TRBJ1-3, with a tentative D call TRBD1 (5 bases). With 5 bases removed from V and 2 bases from J, the gap between germline ends came to 8 bases. CDR1 and CDR2 (germline): SGHRS, YFSETQ. The CDR3 is 13 amino acids. The DNA for the CDR3 is TGCGCCAGCAGGGCGACAGCTGGAAACACCATATATTTT. Its protein product is CASRATAGNTIYF.

J is TRBJ1-1 and V is TRBV5-1; 9 bases agree with TRBD1. The germline gives CDR1 SGHRS, CDR2 YFSETQ. Trimming removed 4 bases from V and 3 bases from J; junction bases left unmatched: 13. The CDR3 extends over 17 amino acids. The CDR3 spells CASSLGLQGAGDTEAFF. The CDR3 nucleotides read TGCGCCAGCAGCCTGGGCCTACAGGGGGCAGGGGACACTGAAGCTTTCTTT.

The J gene is TRBJ1-3, the V gene TRBV12-3 or TRBV12-4; TRBD1 might be the D (5 bases). The CDR3 length is 16 residues. Between the trimmed V and J ends, which lost 7 bases and 2 bases, there was a span of 18 bases. CDR3 nucleotide sequence: TGTGCCAGCACCCCCCGTGGGGCAGTCGCTGGAAACACCATATATTTT. The encoded protein is CASTPRGAVAGNTIYF.

The V call is TRBV6-2 or TRBV6-3, the J call TRBJ2-7; unclear D gene. V lost 6 bases and J lost 2, with 8 bases in between. Germline V gives CDR1 MNHEY, CDR2 SVGEGT. The CDR3 has 12 amino acids. This CDR3 is CASSPRTYEQYF. DNA of the CDR3: TGTGCCAGCAGCCCTAGAACCTACGAGCAGTACTTC.

V is TRBV5-4 and J is TRBJ1-4; 7 bases fit TRBD1. CDR1 SGHNT and CDR2 YYREEE come from the germline V gene (reference sequence). The junction had 4 bases not matched to a gene; V was cut back by 4 bases and J by 4 bases. The CDR3 runs 14 residues. For the CDR3, the DNA is TGTGCCAGCAGCCCGGGACAGAGTAATGAAAAACTGTTTTTT. As protein: CASSPGQSNEKLFF.

This clonotype was seen a handful of times. The rearrangement links TRBV28 to TRBJ2-3, with D unclear. V lost 2 bases and J lost 6, with 9 bases in between. Per the germline V gene, CDR1 is MDHEN and CDR2 is SYDVKM. CDR3 length: 13 residues. CDR3 sequence (DNA): TGTGCCAGCAGTTTAATGGGATCTGATACGCAGTATTTT. Translation: CASSLMGSDTQYF.

The rearrangement links TRBV9 to TRBJ1-2; the D is unclear. V was clipped by 0 bases and J by 0 bases, with 12 bases between them. The V gene's germline CDR1 is SGDLS and CDR2 YYNGEE. This CDR3 is built from 16 residues. The CDR3 nucleotides read TGTGCCAGCAGCGTAGCTGTAGGGCGATCTAACTATGGCTACACCTTC. This sequence encodes CASSVAVGRSNYGYTF.

This clonotype was seen only a few times. This sequence joins TRBV24-1 and TRBJ2-1; TRBD2 might be the D (6 bases). V lost 2 bases, J lost 4 bases, and 20 bases lay in between. Germline-derived CDR1 and CDR2 are KGHDR and SFDVKD. CDR3 size: 18 residues. The CDR3 bases are TGTGCCACCAGTGATTCCCCGCGGAGGGGACTGACATACAATGAGCAGTTCTTC. It specifies CATSDSPRRGLTYNEQFF.

This clonotype turned up a few times. The chain couples TRBV18 to TRBJ2-3; D assignment may be TRBD1 or TRBD2 (6 bases each). Trimming shortened V by 1 base and J by 0 bases, and 8 bases separated the two germline ends. Germline CDR1 is KGHSH and CDR2 is LQKENI. The CDR3 has 15 amino acids. The CDR3 reads CASSPRGASTDTQYF. Written as DNA, the CDR3 is TGTGCCAGCTCACCACGGGGGGCGAGCACAGATACGCAGTATTTT.

This clonotype was observed a few times. J is TRBJ2-7 and V is TRBV28, with D possibly matching TRBD1 (6 bases). The V gene lost 6 bases and the J gene lost 5 bases, with 14 bases spanning the gap. CDR1 and CDR2 (germline): MDHEN, SYDVKM. This CDR3 is built from 13 residues. CDR3 protein: CASSPPGVNEQYV. CDR3 coding DNA: TGTGCCAGCAGCCCCCCAGGGGTTAACGAGCAGTACGTC.

Ten or more counts support this clonotype. V gene TRBV5-1 combines with J gene TRBJ1-1; D unclear. The CDR3 has 15 amino acids. Trimming removed 2 bases from V and 0 bases from J, with 11 bases in between. Germline CDR1 reads SGHRS; CDR2 reads YFSETQ. CDR3 amino acids: CASSFSTGMNTEAFF. The DNA for the CDR3 is TGCGCCAGCAGCTTCTCGACCGGCATGAACACTGAAGCTTTCTTT.

The chain has TRBV5-5 and TRBJ2-7; D is possibly TRBD1 or TRBD2 (5 bases each). Germline V gives CDR1 SGHKS, CDR2 YYEKEE (reference sequence). The CDR3 is made up of 15 amino acids. V gave up 0 bases and J gave up 0 bases, with 10 bases separating them. This chain's CDR3 is CASSLEGPPSYEQYV. In DNA, the CDR3 is TGTGCCAGCAGCTTGGAGGGACCCCCCTCCTACGAGCAGTACGTC.

The J gene is TRBJ1-2, the V gene TRBV19; no definite D call. CDR3 length: 12 amino acids. Germline loops: CDR1 LNHDA, CDR2 SQIVND (reference sequence). Between the trimmed V and J ends, which lost 4 bases and 5 bases, there was a span of 8 bases. The CDR3 DNA reads TGTGCCAGTAGTAACGAAGGGTATGGCTACACCTTC. As protein: CASSNEGYGYTF. Looking up the rest from reference TRBV19 and TRBJ1-2 gives the full variable domain: DGGITQSPKYLFRKEGQNVTLSCEQNLNHDAMYWYRQDPGQGLRLIYYSQIVNDFQKGDIAEGYSVSREKKESFPLTVTSAQKNPTAFYLCASSNEGYGYTFGSGTRLTVV.

This sequence joins TRBV5-4 and TRBJ2-5; weak D call: TRBD2 (7 bases). The germline V gene has CDR1 SGHNT and CDR2 YYREEE (reference sequence). This CDR3 region has 14 residues. Trimming pared 4 bases from V and 5 bases from J, leaving 15 bases between. The CDR3 region has the DNA TGTGCCAGCAGCCTGGGGGGGCAGTCCGAGACCCAGTACTTC. Protein product: CASSLGGQSETQYF.

This clonotype was seen more than once but under ten times. The gene calls are TRBV5-1 and TRBJ1-2; D gene unclear. Germline lookup yields CDR1 SGHRS and CDR2 YFSETQ. The CDR3 runs to 15 residues. Between the trimmed V and J ends, which lost 0 bases and 7 bases, there was a span of 16 bases. As DNA, the CDR3 is TGCGCCAGCAGCTTGGACTCCGGCCCACCCAGTGGCTACACCTTC. Protein sequence: CASSLDSGPPSGYTF.

The gene calls are TRBV4-3 and TRBJ2-1; D is unclear. Germline V lookup: CDR1 LGHNA, CDR2 YSLEER. The V gene lost 4 bases and the J gene lost 10 bases, with 8 bases spanning the gap. CDR3 length: 11 residues. The CDR3 here is CASSRGGEQFF. The CDR3 DNA is TGCGCCAGCAGCCGAGGTGGAGAGCAGTTCTTC.

The chain joins TRBV4-2 to TRBJ2-1, with 12 nucleotides matching TRBD1. With 1 base clipped from V and 5 bases from J, the junction kept 3 bases outside the gene matches. The CDR3 sequence is 16 residues long. Germline lookup yields CDR1 LGHNA and CDR2 YNFKEQ. The CDR3 region has the DNA TGTGCCAGCAGCCAAGGGGGACAGGGGGCACACAATGAGCAGTTCTTC. This translates into CASSQGGQGAHNEQFF.

This chain links TRBV7-2 with TRBJ2-3, with 8 nucleotides matching TRBD1. Looked up from germline, CDR1 is SGHTA and CDR2 is FQGNSA. The CDR3 contains 14 residues. After removal of 6 bases from V and 4 bases from J, the junction contained 6 bases not matched to a gene. The CDR3 DNA follows: TGTGCCAGCAGAAGAGACAGGGGAGCAGATACGCAGTATTTT. This translates into CASRRDRGADTQYF.

The V call is TRBV4-1, the J call TRBJ1-4; D possibly corresponds to TRBD1 (5 bases). Germline CDR1 is MGHRA and CDR2 is YSYEKL. The CDR3 consists of 14 residues. V lost 3 bases and J lost 8, with 13 bases in between. CDR3 DNA sequence: TGCGCCAGCAGCCAGACCGGGACGAACGAAAAACTGTTTTTT. Residues: CASSQTGTNEKLFF.